This passage covers 30 T cell receptor beta chains from one sample sequenced in a study of blood T cell repertoires in COVID-19. Here immunoSEQ multiplex PCR was the method, and the copy in TCRdb shows in-frame clones only, minus some. The sample records 90,000 to 110,000 clones, 85% being singletons. The specimen sequenced was peripheral blood. The source of these receptors is a man aged 50-60 years with acute or convalescent COVID-19.

The rearrangement links TRBV2 to TRBJ2-7; D ambiguous. CDR1 is SNHLY and CDR2 is FYNNEI in the germline V gene. This CDR3 has 12 amino acids. The germline V and J ends were trimmed by 4 bases and 7 bases, with 11 bases remaining between them. Here the CDR3 reads CASSALFAEQYF. CDR3 bases: TGTGCCAGCAGTGCTCTTTTCGCGGAGCAGTACTTC.

V gene TRBV10-3 combines with J gene TRBJ2-1, with D tentatively TRBD1 (6 bases). This CDR3 is 17 amino acids long. Germline V gene lookup returns CDR1 ENHRY and CDR2 SYGVKD. The V end was cut by 3 bases, the J end by 4 bases, with 19 bases between. CDR3 residues: CAISDSVGDTTYNEQFF. The CDR3 coding sequence is TGTGCCATCAGTGACTCGGTAGGGGACACCACTTACAATGAGCAGTTCTTC.

The chain uses TRBV4-1 and TRBJ2-1, with 7 bases matching TRBD2. The CDR3 covers 15 residues. V dropped 0 bases and J dropped 12; count of bases not matched to a gene: 11. Per germline, CDR1 MGHRA and CDR2 YSYEKL. CDR3 sequence reads: CASSQDRRGGGGQFF. The CDR3 nucleotides read TGCGCCAGCAGCCAAGATCGTCGCGGGGGAGGTGGGCAGTTCTTC.

This chain links TRBV9 with TRBJ2-7; maybe TRBD2 (6 bases). Germline V gene data show CDR1 as SGDLS and CDR2 as YYNGEE. The CDR3 has 14 residues. Trimming cost V 0 bases and J 1 base, with 8 bases left between them. Written as DNA, the CDR3 is TGTGCCAGCAGCGTAGGGGACTCATCCTACGAGCAGTACTTC. Amino acid sequence: CASSVGDSSYEQYF.

The V and J genes are TRBV11-3 and TRBJ2-3, with 7 bases identical to TRBD2. This CDR3 contains 16 residues. Germline CDR1 is SGHNT and CDR2 is YENEEA. V lost 5 bases, J lost 2 bases, and 10 bases stayed unmatched. CDR3 region: CASSPGTTRYTDTQYF. CDR3 nucleotides: TGTGCCAGCAGCCCGGGGACTACACGATACACAGATACGCAGTATTTT.

The chain has TRBV7-8 and TRBJ1-5; D is perhaps TRBD1 (6 bases). The germline gives CDR1 SGHVS, CDR2 FQNEAQ. V was trimmed by 2 bases and J by 5 bases, leaving 16 bases between them. The CDR3 loop spans 16 amino acids. The DNA for the CDR3 is TGTGCCAGCAGCTTAAGGCAGGGGCTGCTCTATCAGCCCCAGCATTTT. The encoded protein is CASSLRQGLLYQPQHF.

The chain employs TRBV6-1 and TRBJ1-6, with TRBD1 matching over 11 bases. The CDR3 is 15 amino acids. Per the germline V gene, CDR1 is MNHNS and CDR2 is SASEGT. The junction had 0 bases not matched to a gene; V was cut back by 1 base and J by 7 bases. In nucleotides, the CDR3 is TGTGCCAGCAGTGAAGGGACAGGGGGCAATTCACCCCTCCACTTT. Its translation is CASSEGTGGNSPLHF.

V is TRBV10-3 and J is TRBJ1-2; D perhaps matches TRBD1 (5 bases). Germline assignment: CDR1 ENHRY and CDR2 SYGVKD. V shed 3 bases and J shed 1 base, with 6 bases lying between them. This CDR3 contains 13 residues. The CDR3, as DNA: TGTGCCATCAGTGATGACAGTAACTATGGCTACACCTTC. Translated, it gives CAISDDSNYGYTF.

CDR3 in amino acids: CASSLVPPRNTEAFF. As DNA, the CDR3 is TGTGCCAGCAGTTTAGTACCACCCAGGAACACTGAAGCTTTCTTT. This chain links TRBV27 with TRBJ1-1, with D hard to call. The germline V gene encodes CDR1 MNHEY and CDR2 SMNVEV (reference sequence). The CDR3 has 15 residues. The V end was cut by 2 bases, the J end by 1 base, with 11 bases between.

This clone was recorded once. This chain joins TRBV24-1 and TRBJ1-2; D is perhaps TRBD1 (5 bases). The CDR3 covers 14 residues. Looked up from germline, CDR1 is KGHDR and CDR2 is SFDVKD. V lost 4 bases, J lost 7 bases, and 15 bases lay in between. Here the CDR3 reads CATSDPSRVFGYTF. The CDR3, as DNA: TGTGCCACCAGTGACCCGTCCAGGGTTTTTGGCTACACCTTC.

The chain is built from TRBV27 and TRBJ2-7; D uncertain. CDR1 MNHEY and CDR2 SMNVEV come from the germline V gene (reference sequence). This CDR3 contains 13 residues. The germline V and J ends were trimmed by 4 bases and 7 bases, with 14 bases remaining between them. The CDR3 coding sequence is TGTGCCAGCAGTTCTCAGGCGCCACGAGAGCAGTACTTC. The encoded protein is CASSSQAPREQYF.

This chain connects TRBV10-3 to TRBJ1-1; no firm D call. Germline V lookup: CDR1 ENHRY, CDR2 SYGVKD. Trimming pared 3 bases from V and 6 bases from J, leaving 17 bases between. The CDR3 is made up of 15 amino acids. The CDR3 region has the DNA TGTGCCATCAGTGATCTGACGCCCGGCGAGGCTGAAGCTTTCTTT. Its translation is CAISDLTPGEAEAFF.

This clone was seen a few times. The chain recombines TRBV6-2 or TRBV6-3 with TRBJ2-3, with a possible D match to TRBD2 (5 bases). The CDR3 loop spans 14 amino acids. CDR1 is MNHEY, CDR2 SVGEGT, per germline. V was cut by 5 bases and J by 2 bases, with 11 bases left in between. CDR3 residues: CASSGQRFTDTQYF. CDR3 bases: TGTGCCAGCAGTGGCCAGCGGTTCACAGATACGCAGTATTTT.

This chain joins TRBV11-2 and TRBJ2-5; perhaps TRBD2 as D (6 bases). The CDR3 covers 15 residues. Germline V gene lookup returns CDR1 SGHAT and CDR2 FQNNGV. V dropped 2 bases and J dropped 5 bases, with 15 bases sitting between them. The CDR3 bases are TGTGCCAGCAGCTTATCCCTAGCCCGGGGGGAGACCCAGTACTTC. Protein: CASSLSLARGETQYF.

The rearrangement uses TRBV10-3 and TRBJ1-1; possible D gene TRBD1, 6 bases. The CDR3 has 15 residues. Germline V gene data show CDR1 as ENHRY and CDR2 as SYGVKD. Between the trimmed V and J ends, which lost 6 bases and 1 base, there was a span of 15 bases. CDR3 sequence reads: CAISLNRDKNTEAFF. The CDR3 bases are TGTGCCATCAGCCTTAACCGGGACAAGAACACTGAAGCTTTCTTT.

The chain employs TRBV10-3 and TRBJ2-1, with 10 bases fitting TRBD2. In germline, CDR1 is ENHRY, CDR2 SYGVKD. The CDR3 has 16 residues. J was trimmed by 8 bases and V by 2 bases; bases with no gene match: 9. CDR3 nucleotide sequence: TGTGCCATCAGTGAGGGTCGAGCGGGGGGGCCCTATGAGCAGTTCTTC. Protein sequence: CAISEGRAGGPYEQFF.

The chain couples TRBV28 to TRBJ2-3; 8 bases agree with TRBD2. J was trimmed by 0 bases and V by 5 bases; bases with no gene match: 4. The V gene's germline CDR1 is MDHEN and CDR2 SYDVKM. The CDR3 extends over 15 amino acids. The CDR3 region is CASSGSGMSTDTQYF. DNA of the CDR3: TGTGCCAGCAGTGGTAGCGGGATGAGCACAGATACGCAGTATTTT.

The chain links TRBV2 to TRBJ2-5, with a tentative D call TRBD1 (6 bases). V lost 6 bases to trimming and J lost 1 base, with 12 bases between them. Germline loops: CDR1 SNHLY, CDR2 FYNNEI. CDR3 length equals 14 residues. The CDR3 DNA reads as TGTGCCAGCAGCCTTCGGACAGCCCAAGAGACCCAGTACTTC. It encodes CASSLRTAQETQYF. Full variable domain (outside the CDR3, taken from reference TRBV2 and TRBJ2-5): EPEVTQTPSHQVTQMGQEVILRCVPISNHLYFYWYRQILGQKVEFLVSFYNNEISEKSEIFDDQFSVERPDGSNFTLKIRSTKLEDSAMYFCASSLRTAQETQYFGPGTRLLVL.

This clone was picked up a small number of times. The chain couples TRBV16 to TRBJ1-5, with a tentative D call TRBD1 (5 bases). The CDR3 has 15 residues. The V and J ends lost 0 bases and 6 bases respectively, with 12 bases between them. Per the germline V gene, CDR1 is KGHSY and CDR2 is FQNENV. The CDR3 DNA is TGTGCCAGCAGCCAATCACCCCCCCAGGGTCAGCCCCAGCATTTT. It yields the protein CASSQSPPQGQPQHF.

The chain uses TRBV5-8 and TRBJ2-7; no reliable D call. CDR1 and CDR2 from the germline V gene are SGHTS and YDEGEE. CDR3 length: 16 amino acids. Trimming left V 1 base short and J 2 bases short, with 16 bases between. The CDR3, as DNA: TGTGCCAGCAGCTTGCGGTGGGTAGTCAGGACCTACGAGCAGTACTTC. It yields the protein CASSLRWVVRTYEQYF.

The V call is TRBV7-9, the J call TRBJ1-4; D is unresolved. This CDR3 contains 16 residues. The V end was cut by 1 base, the J end by 0 bases, with 9 bases between. CDR1 and CDR2 (germline): SEHNR, FQNEAQ (reference sequence). CDR3 protein: CASSLGYRPTNEKLFF. The DNA for the CDR3 is TGTGCCAGCAGCTTAGGGTACAGACCAACTAATGAAAAACTGTTTTTT.

The chain joins TRBV6-6 to TRBJ2-1; TRBD1 matches at 8 bases. In germline, CDR1 is MNHNY, CDR2 SVGAGI (reference sequence). Germline trimming cut 5 bases from V and 7 bases from J; bases unmatched to any gene: 4. The CDR3 sequence is 13 residues long. CDR3 sequence: CASSRHRGNEQFF. CDR3 sequence (DNA): TGTGCCAGCAGTCGACACAGGGGGAATGAGCAGTTCTTC.

CDR3 sequence reads: CASSSGQGAYEQFF. The DNA of the CDR3 is TGTGCCAGCAGCTCGGGACAGGGGGCATATGAGCAGTTCTTC. The gene calls are TRBV7-3 and TRBJ2-1; 12 bases match TRBD1. CDR1 SGHTA and CDR2 FQGTGA come from the germline V gene. Trimming cost V 4 bases and J 8 bases; bases outside gene matches: 3. CDR3 size: 14 residues.

The chain joins TRBV5-1 to TRBJ1-2; 10 bases are a match to TRBD1. After removal of 4 bases from V and 4 bases from J, the junction contained 1 base not matched to a gene. This CDR3 has 13 amino acids. Looked up from germline, CDR1 is SGHRS and CDR2 is YFSETQ. The CDR3 DNA is TGCGCCAGCAGCCGGACAGGGGGCTATGGCTACACCTTC. Its protein product is CASSRTGGYGYTF.

This rearrangement joins TRBV7-6 to TRBJ2-7; no firm D call. Trimming left V 0 bases short and J 4 bases short, with 7 bases between. CDR3 length: 13 amino acids. Germline lookup yields CDR1 SGHVS and CDR2 FNYEAQ. The CDR3 nucleotides read TGTGCCAGCAGCTTAGCGGGCAGGTACGAGCAGTACTTC. It encodes CASSLAGRYEQYF.

This chain uses TRBV5-1 with TRBJ2-7, with 10 bases lining up with TRBD1. The CDR3 runs to 15 residues. V was pared by 1 base and J by 4 bases, with 5 bases of the junction left unmatched. Germline lookup yields CDR1 SGHRS and CDR2 YFSETQ. CDR3 sequence reads: CASSLQPGQGYEQYF. The CDR3 DNA sequence: TGCGCCAGCAGCTTGCAACCGGGACAGGGGTACGAGCAGTACTTC.

The chain employs TRBV12-3 or TRBV12-4 and TRBJ2-1; unclear D gene. This CDR3 has 11 amino acids. The V end was cut by 6 bases, the J end by 10 bases, with 10 bases between. The CDR3 DNA sequence: TGTGCCAGCAGCCAAGACTTAGAGCAGTTCTTC. Translated, it gives CASSQDLEQFF.

The genes are TRBV2 and TRBJ1-5, with 7 nucleotides matching TRBD1. Per germline, CDR1 SNHLY and CDR2 FYNNEI. The V gene end was trimmed by 6 bases and the J gene end by 2 bases; junction bases not matched to a gene: 4. The CDR3 loop spans 14 amino acids. The DNA for the CDR3 is TGTGCCAGCAGAGACGACAGGGGCAATCAGCCCCAGCATTTT. It codes for CASRDDRGNQPQHF.

The chain links TRBV5-1 to TRBJ1-1; D might be TRBD1 (5 bases). Germline CDR1 reads SGHRS; CDR2 reads YFSETQ. V shed 0 bases and J shed 0 bases, with 12 bases lying between them. The length of the CDR3 is 16 residues. The CDR3: CASSLDGGRVNTEAFF. DNA for the CDR3: TGCGCCAGCAGCTTGGACGGGGGAAGGGTGAACACTGAAGCTTTCTTT.

This clone was seen a single time. The chain has TRBV7-6 and TRBJ2-1; D is perhaps TRBD1 (7 bases). This CDR3 region has 20 residues. In germline, CDR1 is SGHVS, CDR2 FNYEAQ. The V end lost 1 base, the J end lost 4 bases, and 26 bases lay between the germline ends. CDR3: CASSLVGDSTSSELYNEQFF. The CDR3 nucleotides read TGTGCCAGCAGCTTAGTGGGGGACAGCACATCTAGCGAACTATACAATGAGCAGTTCTTC.